This TCR beta chain was recorded in a study of shared clonotypes between healthy human individuals. The CDR3 runs 17 residues. Trimming took off 6 bases at V and 6 bases at J, with 24 bases between the two ends. CDR1 is MDHEN, CDR2 SYDVKM, per germline. Study-wide points: The study found approximately 5% of naive CD4 clonotypes shared across a few donors. Sampling covered blood only; tissue repertoires likely differ.

Profiled with immunoSEQ multiplex PCR; TCRdb holds only in-frame clones, not every one. The table has around 690,000 clones, around 91% seen once. CD45RO+ cells plus CCR7-negative CD45RA+ TemRA cells formed CD8 memory. Note on this clone: Its antigen is as yet unknown.

Sequencing input: memory CD8+ T cells from PBMCs. Noted subset: CD45RO+ cells pooled with CCR7-negative TemRA cells. The rearrangement joins TRBV28 to TRBJ1-5; D perhaps matches TRBD1 (5 bases). The receptor comes from a man younger than 30 in good health. Some clones in this sample may be carry-over from other donors' samples. As DNA, the CDR3 is TGTGCCAGCAGACTGGCTCTAAGGGGAGCAAGGGGTCAGCCCCAGCATTTT. Protein sequence: CASRLALRGARGQPQHF.